This TCR beta chain was captured by sequencing in a study of Ad26.COV2.S vaccination and SARS-CoV-2 variants. At the level of the study: It was the COV1001 Ad26.COV2.S trial arm that included the donor. Study-wide findings and caveats: It was found that vaccine and placebo recipients had similar non-spike TCR breadth. It is possible that the TCR breadth and depth analyses underestimated the total T cell responses.

As for this clone: Antigen unknown.

Treatment of the sample: some 20 received Ad26.COV2.S at low or high dose, single or two shots; five or six received placebo; per-sample allocation not given. The investigators took samples on day 63 after the first vaccine or placebo injection. Boston hosted the donor, who was an adult aged 18-55 years. The protocol was immunoSEQ multiplex PCR, while the TCRdb copy is restricted to in-frame clones and leaves out a portion. Seen here are about 390,000 clones, approximately 92% observed once, and the top ten hold more than 1.5%. Material: peripheral blood, obtained in a trial of Ad26.COV2.S vaccine versus placebo. The TCR originated in a person aged 18-65 years who received the Ad26.COV2.S COVID-19 vaccine or a placebo.

The CDR3 reads CASSLDRGETQYF. CDR3 sequence (DNA): TGTGCCAGCAGCCTAGACAGGGGAGAGACCCAGTACTTC. This chain links TRBV5-6 with TRBJ2-5; TRBD1 agrees at 8 bases. This CDR3 contains 13 residues. CDR1 is SGHDT, CDR2 YYEEEE, per germline. The ends lost 4 bases at V and 4 bases at J; junction bases unmatched: 3. Filled out from reference TRBV5-6 and TRBJ2-5, the complete variable domain reads DAGVTQSPTHLIKTRGQQVTLRCSPKSGHDTVSWYQQALGQGPQFIFQYYEEEERQRGNFPDRFSGHQFPNYSSELNVNALLLGDSALYLCASSLDRGETQYFGPGTRLLVL.